The clone carrying this T cell receptor (beta chain) turned up a few times. TCRdb used MiXCR to reprocess the 5' RACE reads, holding one entry per CDR3 protein. The sample yields roughly 510,000 distinct CDR3 sequences, 17% seen once. V lost 0 bases to trimming and J lost 7 bases; unmatched junction nucleotides: 2. The germline CDR1 and CDR2 sequences are SGHRS and YFSETQ. The CDR3 runs to 15 residues. The source of the sample is a study of T-cell memory formation after mild COVID-19. The chain has TRBV5-1 and TRBJ2-1; 12 bases map to TRBD2. Sequencing used PBMCs or a T cell subset sorted from them (not recorded which). The receptor comes from an adult woman who had mild COVID-19 (a few samples of this study predate the infection). Cell type and time point are not known. CDR3 DNA: TGCGCCAGCAGCTTGGTTGGGACTAGCGGGAATGAGCAGTTCTTC. This sequence encodes CASSLVGTSGNEQFF.